The 10 T cell receptor beta chains given below trace back to one sample, sequenced in a study of identical twins. TCRdb ran MiXCR on the 5' RACE reads and lists one entry per CDR3 protein. The data contain around 550,000 distinct CDR3 sequences, nearly 15% of them singletons. The sample was also linked to a second study, of yellow fever vaccine responses in identical twins.

Sample: CD4+ T cells sorted from blood. These receptors all come from a woman under 30 in good health.

This clonotype appeared a few times. V and J are TRBV24-1 and TRBJ2-1; D is unclear. Trimming took 5 bases from V and 2 from J, leaving 15 bases between them. The CDR3 covers 16 residues. Per the germline V gene, CDR1 is KGHDR and CDR2 is SFDVKD. The CDR3 coding sequence is TGTGCCACCAGTGGGGCCAGGACCGTACCCTACAATGAGCAGTTCTTC. Translation gives CATSGARTVPYNEQFF.

The chain carries TRBV4-1 and TRBJ2-1; 9 positions match TRBD2. The J segment lost 6 bases and the V segment lost 2 bases, leaving 8 bases of the junction unmatched. The CDR3 has 16 amino acids. The germline gives CDR1 MGHRA, CDR2 YSYEKL. The CDR3: CASSQKGTSGPNEQFF. The CDR3 DNA reads as TGCGCCAGCAGCCAAAAAGGAACTAGCGGGCCCAATGAGCAGTTCTTC.

The CDR3 nucleotides are TGTGCCAGCAGTTTATACCCCCCGGAGATGGAGACCCAGTACTTC. This translates into CASSLYPPEMETQYF. The gene calls are TRBV6-5 and TRBJ2-5, with unresolved D. Trimming removed 4 bases from V and 5 bases from J, with 17 bases in between. The length of the CDR3 is 15 residues. The germline V gene has CDR1 MNHEY and CDR2 SVGAGI.

This chain joins TRBV5-6 and TRBJ2-5; TRBD2 matches 7 bases. The CDR3 has 13 amino acids. In germline, CDR1 is SGHDT, CDR2 YYEEEE. The junction had 8 bases not matched to a gene; V was cut back by 5 bases and J by 7 bases. CDR3 DNA sequence: TGTGCCAGCAGTTCTCTAGCGGTTGGGACCCAGTACTTC. Translating it yields CASSSLAVGTQYF.

This chain joins TRBV3-1 and TRBJ2-3; 13 positions match TRBD2. J gave up 0 bases and V 3 bases, and 6 bases lay outside the gene matches. Germline V gene data show CDR1 as LGHDT and CDR2 as YNNKEL (reference sequence). The CDR3 runs 18 residues. For the CDR3, the DNA is TGTGCCAGCAGCCAGGGACTAGCGGGACTAACTAGCACAGATACGCAGTATTTT. Translated: CASSQGLAGLTSTDTQYF.

The rearrangement links TRBV7-9 to TRBJ2-6; no clear D gene. Germline V lookup: CDR1 SEHNR, CDR2 FQNEAQ (reference sequence). This CDR3 is built from 17 residues. Trimming pared 1 base from V and 0 bases from J, leaving 10 bases between. CDR3 amino acids: CASSLDLKSSGANVLTF. The CDR3, as DNA: TGTGCCAGCAGCTTAGATTTGAAAAGCTCTGGGGCCAACGTCCTGACTTTC.

The CDR3 sequence is CASKTGGLGGLAGGSSYNEQFF. The CDR3 nucleotides are TGTGCCAGCAAGACAGGGGGTTTAGGGGGACTAGCGGGAGGGAGCTCCTACAATGAGCAGTTCTTC. V is TRBV25-1 and J is TRBJ2-1, with 16 bases aligning to TRBD2. CDR3 length equals 22 residues. Germline trimming cut 7 bases from V and 0 bases from J; bases unmatched to any gene: 18. Germline loops: CDR1 MGHDK, CDR2 SYGVNS.

V is TRBV10-3 and J is TRBJ2-5, with D possibly TRBD2 on 6 matching bases. The CDR3 contains 16 residues. The V gene lost 0 bases and the J gene lost 2 bases, with 13 bases spanning the gap. CDR1 and CDR2 from the germline V gene are ENHRY and SYGVKD. The CDR3 bases are TGTGCCATCAGTGAGTCAGGGCCAGGGAGGCAAGAGACCCAGTACTTC. Its translation: CAISESGPGRQETQYF.

This chain connects TRBV5-1 to TRBJ2-7; weak D call: TRBD1 (6 bases). V shed 0 bases and J shed 0 bases, with 13 bases lying between them. Germline assignment: CDR1 SGHRS and CDR2 YFSETQ. The CDR3 contains 16 residues. The chain's CDR3 is CASSLGPDRSSYEQYF. The CDR3 DNA sequence: TGCGCCAGCAGCTTGGGACCCGACAGGAGCTCCTACGAGCAGTACTTC.

This clonotype came up a few times. This chain uses TRBV15 with TRBJ2-3, with a weak D call TRBD1 (6 bases). This CDR3 has 15 amino acids. Germline values: CDR1 LNHNV, CDR2 YYDKDF (reference sequence). Trimming removed 1 base at V and 6 bases at J, with 14 bases between. The CDR3 loop is CATSRAGDRGDTQYF. CDR3 DNA sequence: TGTGCCACCAGCAGAGCAGGGGACCGAGGGGATACGCAGTATTTT.